This T cell receptor (beta chain) emerged from a study of regulatory T cells in long-lasting Graves disease. Whole-study findings and limits: Persistent Graves' patients showed less TCR diversity than newly diagnosed ones.

With respect to this clonotype: What it recognizes is unknown.

The germline CDR1 and CDR2 sequences are KGHDR and SFDVKD. The CDR3 has 13 residues. Between the trimmed V and J ends, which lost 9 bases and 0 bases, there was a span of 8 bases. CDR3-region Arm-PCR and iRepertoire HTBI primers produced the TCR beta libraries. TCRdb reanalysed the multiplex PCR reads using MiXCR and keeps one entry per CDR3 protein. The table includes about 440,000 distinct CDR3 sequences, more than 13% detected once. This sample's time point: newly diagnosed GD, antithyroid drugs for less than 3 months. Isolated PBMC RNA provided the starting material for the TCR library. This sample was also put to use in a study of T cells in Graves' hyperthyroidism and ophthalmopathy. This second study says: Patients having uncontrolled infection, another autoimmune disease, pregnancy or lactation were not included. Carried out on the TCR CDR3, a first-round RT-PCR used the HTBI primer set.

Source: peripheral blood mononuclear cells (PBMCs), taken at new diagnosis, from a patient treated with antithyroid drugs. This TCR came from a woman aged 25 to 45 with Graves disease. V usage is TRBV24-1 and J usage is TRBJ2-1; D is unresolved. CDR3 nucleotides: TGTGCCACCCAGTTGCGCTCCTACAATGAGCAGTTCTTC. Protein product: CATQLRSYNEQFF.